The present T cell receptor beta chain was sequenced within a study of Ad26.COV2.S vaccination and SARS-CoV-2 variants. About the study: Enrolled in COV1001, the donor was in the Ad26.COV2.S trial arm, which received the vaccine.

Treatment denoted: roughly 19 received Ad26.COV2.S at low or high dose, single or two shots; 5 received placebo; per-sample allocation not given. The study sampled participants on day 63 after the first vaccine or placebo injection. An Ad26 vector carrying the Wuhan-strain SARS-CoV-2 spike served as the vaccine. The junction had 5 bases not matched to a gene; V was cut back by 9 bases and J by 13 bases. The CDR3 has 12 amino acids. The assay was immunoSEQ multiplex PCR, and TCRdb's table has in-frame clones only and misses some. In the table there are roughly 350,000 clones, more than 85% of which are singletons. A remark on this clone: Its antigen remains unidentified.

Study findings and constraints: The breadth of spike-specific CD8+ and CD4+ T cell responses after vaccination was reportedly substantial.

The sample here was peripheral blood, taken in a trial of Ad26.COV2.S vaccine versus placebo. The sequence was collected from a person aged 18 to 59 who received the Ad26.COV2.S COVID-19 vaccine or a placebo. The chain couples TRBV12-3 or TRBV12-4 to TRBJ2-1; 14 positions match TRBD2. The CDR3 loop reads CARQGLAGEQFF. The CDR3 nucleotides read TGTGCCAGACAGGGACTAGCGGGAGAACAGTTCTTC.